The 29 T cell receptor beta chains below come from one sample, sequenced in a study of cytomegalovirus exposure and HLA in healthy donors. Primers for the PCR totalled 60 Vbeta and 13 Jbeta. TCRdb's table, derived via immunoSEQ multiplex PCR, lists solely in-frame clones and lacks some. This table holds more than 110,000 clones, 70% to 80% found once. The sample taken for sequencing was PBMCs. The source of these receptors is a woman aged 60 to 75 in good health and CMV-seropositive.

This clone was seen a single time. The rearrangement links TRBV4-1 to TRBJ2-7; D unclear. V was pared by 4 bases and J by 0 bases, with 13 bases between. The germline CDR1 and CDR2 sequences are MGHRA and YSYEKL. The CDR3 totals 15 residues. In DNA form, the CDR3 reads TGCGCCAGCAGCCCGGCGCCGGGTTCCTCCTACGAGCAGTACTTC. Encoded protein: CASSPAPGSSYEQYF.

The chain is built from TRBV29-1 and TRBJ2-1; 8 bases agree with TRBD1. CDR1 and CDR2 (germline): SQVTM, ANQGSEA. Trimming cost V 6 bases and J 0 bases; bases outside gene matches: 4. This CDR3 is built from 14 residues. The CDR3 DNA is TGCAGCGTCAGACAGGGGAGCTCCTACAATGAGCAGTTCTTC. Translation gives CSVRQGSSYNEQFF.

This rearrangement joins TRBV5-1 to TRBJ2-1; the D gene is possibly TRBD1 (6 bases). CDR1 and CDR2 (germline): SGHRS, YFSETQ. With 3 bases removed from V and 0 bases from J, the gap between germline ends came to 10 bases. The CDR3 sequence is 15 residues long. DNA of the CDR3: TGCGCCAGCAGCTCTACAGGGAGCTCCTACAATGAGCAGTTCTTC. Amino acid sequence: CASSSTGSSYNEQFF.

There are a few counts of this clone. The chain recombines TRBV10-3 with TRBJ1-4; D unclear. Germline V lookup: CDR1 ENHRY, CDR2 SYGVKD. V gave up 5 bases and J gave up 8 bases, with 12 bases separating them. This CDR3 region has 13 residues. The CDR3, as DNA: TGTGCCATCAGTACAGCGGTTCGAGAAAAACTGTTTTTT. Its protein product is CAISTAVREKLFF.

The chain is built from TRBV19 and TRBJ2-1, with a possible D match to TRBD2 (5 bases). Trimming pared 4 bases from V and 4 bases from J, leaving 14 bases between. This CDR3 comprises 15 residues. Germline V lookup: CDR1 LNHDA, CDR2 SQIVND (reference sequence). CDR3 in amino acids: CASSTTVGVYNEQFF. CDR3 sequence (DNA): TGTGCCAGTAGTACCACCGTCGGGGTTTACAATGAGCAGTTCTTC.

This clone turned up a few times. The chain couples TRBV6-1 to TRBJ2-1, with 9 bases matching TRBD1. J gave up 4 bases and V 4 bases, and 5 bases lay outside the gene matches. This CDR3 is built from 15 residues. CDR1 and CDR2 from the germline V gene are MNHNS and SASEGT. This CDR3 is CASSGGTGIYNEQFF. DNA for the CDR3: TGTGCCAGCAGTGGTGGGACAGGGATATACAATGAGCAGTTCTTC.

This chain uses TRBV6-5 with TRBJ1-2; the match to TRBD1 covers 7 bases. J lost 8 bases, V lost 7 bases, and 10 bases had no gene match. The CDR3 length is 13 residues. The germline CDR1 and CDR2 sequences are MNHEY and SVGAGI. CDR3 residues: CASTPWDRGGYTF. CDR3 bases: TGTGCCAGCACCCCATGGGACAGAGGAGGCTACACCTTC.

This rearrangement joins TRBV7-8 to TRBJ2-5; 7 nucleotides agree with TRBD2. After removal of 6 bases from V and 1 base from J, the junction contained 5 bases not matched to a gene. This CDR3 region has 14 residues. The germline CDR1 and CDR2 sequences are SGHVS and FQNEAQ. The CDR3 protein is CASSSGPVQETQYF. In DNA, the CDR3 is TGTGCCAGCAGTAGCGGGCCAGTCCAAGAGACCCAGTACTTC.

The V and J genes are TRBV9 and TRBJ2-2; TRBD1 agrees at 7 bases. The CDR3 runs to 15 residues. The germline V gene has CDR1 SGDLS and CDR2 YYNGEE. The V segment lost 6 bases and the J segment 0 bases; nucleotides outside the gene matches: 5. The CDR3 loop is CASTQGTANTGELFF. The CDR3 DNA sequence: TGTGCCAGCACCCAGGGGACAGCGAACACCGGGGAGCTGTTTTTT.

The CDR3 protein is CASSSQRGQDEQYF. CDR3 DNA sequence: TGCGCCAGCAGCTCGCAGAGGGGACAAGACGAGCAGTACTTC. This rearrangement joins TRBV5-1 to TRBJ2-7, with a tentative D call TRBD1 (6 bases). Between the trimmed V and J ends, which lost 3 bases and 5 bases, there was a span of 15 bases. Germline CDR1 SGHRS, CDR2 YFSETQ. The length of the CDR3 is 14 residues.

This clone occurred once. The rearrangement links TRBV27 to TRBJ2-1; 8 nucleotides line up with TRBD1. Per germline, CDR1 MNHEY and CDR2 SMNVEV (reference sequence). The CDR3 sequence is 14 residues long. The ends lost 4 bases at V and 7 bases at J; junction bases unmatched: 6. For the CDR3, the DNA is TGTGCCAGCAGTTCCCCGGACAGGGCGAATGAGCAGTTCTTC. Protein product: CASSSPDRANEQFF.

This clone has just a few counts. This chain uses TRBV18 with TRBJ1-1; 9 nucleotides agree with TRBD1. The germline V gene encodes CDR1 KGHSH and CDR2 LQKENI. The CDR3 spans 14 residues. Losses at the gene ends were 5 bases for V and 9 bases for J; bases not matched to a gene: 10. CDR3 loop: CASSENRGPIQAFF. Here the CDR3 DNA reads TGTGCCAGCTCAGAAAACAGGGGGCCTATTCAAGCTTTCTTT.

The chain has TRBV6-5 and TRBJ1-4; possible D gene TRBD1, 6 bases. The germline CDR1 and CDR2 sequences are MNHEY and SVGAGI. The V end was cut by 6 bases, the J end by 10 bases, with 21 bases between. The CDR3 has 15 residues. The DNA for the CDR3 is TGTGCCAGCAGCCTACAGGGTGGGGGTAAAGGAAAACTGTTTTTT. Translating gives CASSLQGGGKGKLFF.

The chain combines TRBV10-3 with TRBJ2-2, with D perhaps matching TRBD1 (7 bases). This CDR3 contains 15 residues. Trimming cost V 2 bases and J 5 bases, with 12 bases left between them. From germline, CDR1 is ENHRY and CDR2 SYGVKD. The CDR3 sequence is CAISESQGGTGELFF. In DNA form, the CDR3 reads TGTGCCATCAGTGAGAGCCAGGGGGGTACCGGGGAGCTGTTTTTT.

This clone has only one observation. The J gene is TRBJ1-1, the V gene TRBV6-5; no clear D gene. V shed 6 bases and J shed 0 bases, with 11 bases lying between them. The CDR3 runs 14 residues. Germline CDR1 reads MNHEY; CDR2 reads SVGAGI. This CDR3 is CASRDGQLNTEAFF. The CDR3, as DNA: TGTGCCAGCAGAGATGGGCAGCTGAACACTGAAGCTTTCTTT.

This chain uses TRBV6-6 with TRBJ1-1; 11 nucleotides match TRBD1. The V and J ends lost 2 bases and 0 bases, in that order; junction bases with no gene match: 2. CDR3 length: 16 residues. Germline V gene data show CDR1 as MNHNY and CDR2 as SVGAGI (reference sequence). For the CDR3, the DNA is TGTGCCAGCAGTTACGGGACAGGGGGAATGAACACTGAAGCTTTCTTT. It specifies CASSYGTGGMNTEAFF.

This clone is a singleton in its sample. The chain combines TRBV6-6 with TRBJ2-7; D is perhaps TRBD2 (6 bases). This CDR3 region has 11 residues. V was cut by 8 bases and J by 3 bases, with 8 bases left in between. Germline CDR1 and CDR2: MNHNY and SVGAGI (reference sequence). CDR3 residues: CASGRNYEQYF. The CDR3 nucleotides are TGTGCCAGCGGGAGGAACTACGAGCAGTACTTC.

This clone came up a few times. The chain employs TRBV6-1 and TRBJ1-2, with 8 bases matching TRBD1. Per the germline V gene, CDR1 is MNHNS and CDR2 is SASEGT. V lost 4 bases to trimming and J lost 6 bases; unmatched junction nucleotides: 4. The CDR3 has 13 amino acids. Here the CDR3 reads CASSVGRGHGYTF. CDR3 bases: TGTGCCAGCAGTGTAGGCAGGGGGCATGGCTACACCTTC.

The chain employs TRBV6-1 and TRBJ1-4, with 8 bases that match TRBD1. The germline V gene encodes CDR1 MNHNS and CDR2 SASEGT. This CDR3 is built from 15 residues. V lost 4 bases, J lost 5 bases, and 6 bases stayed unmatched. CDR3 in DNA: TGTGCCAGCAGTGCCCTTAGGACAGGGAATGAAAAACTGTTTTTT. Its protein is CASSALRTGNEKLFF.

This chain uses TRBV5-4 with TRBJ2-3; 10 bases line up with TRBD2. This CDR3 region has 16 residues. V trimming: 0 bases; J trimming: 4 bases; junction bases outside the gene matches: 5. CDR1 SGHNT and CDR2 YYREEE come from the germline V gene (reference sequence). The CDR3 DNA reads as TGTGCCAGCAGCTTGGCGCTAGCGGGAGAGTCAGATACGCAGTATTTT. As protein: CASSLALAGESDTQYF.

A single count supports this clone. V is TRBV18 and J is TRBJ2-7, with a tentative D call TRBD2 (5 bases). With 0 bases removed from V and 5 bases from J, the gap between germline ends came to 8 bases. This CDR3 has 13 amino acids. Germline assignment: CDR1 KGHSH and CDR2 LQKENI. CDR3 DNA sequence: TGTGCCAGCTCACCACCAGTCGGGGACGAGCAGTACTTC. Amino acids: CASSPPVGDEQYF.

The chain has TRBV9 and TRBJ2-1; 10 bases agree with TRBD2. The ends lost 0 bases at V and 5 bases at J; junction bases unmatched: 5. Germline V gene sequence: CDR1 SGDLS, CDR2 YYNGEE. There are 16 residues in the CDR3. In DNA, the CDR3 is TGTGCCAGCAGCGTAGCTAGCGGGAGTGGTCACAATGAGCAGTTCTTC. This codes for CASSVASGSGHNEQFF.

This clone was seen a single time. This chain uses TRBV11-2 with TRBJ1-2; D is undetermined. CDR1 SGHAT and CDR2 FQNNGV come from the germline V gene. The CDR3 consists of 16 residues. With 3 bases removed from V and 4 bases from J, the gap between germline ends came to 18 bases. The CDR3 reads CASSFEPSGPTYGYTF. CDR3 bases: TGTGCCAGCAGCTTCGAGCCGTCAGGTCCTACCTATGGCTACACCTTC. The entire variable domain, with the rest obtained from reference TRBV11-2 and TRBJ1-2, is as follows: EAGVAQSPRYKIIEKRQSVAFWCNPISGHATLYWYQQILGQGPKLLIQFQNNGVVDDSQLPKDRFSAERLKGVDSTLKIQPAKLEDSAVYLCASSFEPSGPTYGYTFGSGTRLTVV.

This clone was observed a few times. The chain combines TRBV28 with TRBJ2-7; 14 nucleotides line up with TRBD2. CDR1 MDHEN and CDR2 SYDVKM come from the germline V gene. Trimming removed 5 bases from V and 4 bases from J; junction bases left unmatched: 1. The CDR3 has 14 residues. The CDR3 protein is CASSRTSGRYEQYF. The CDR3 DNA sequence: TGTGCCAGCAGTCGGACTAGCGGGAGGTACGAGCAGTACTTC.

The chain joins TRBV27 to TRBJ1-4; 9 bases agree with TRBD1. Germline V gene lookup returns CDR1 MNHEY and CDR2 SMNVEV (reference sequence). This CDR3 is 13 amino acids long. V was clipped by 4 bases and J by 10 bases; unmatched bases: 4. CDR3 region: CASSSTGGGKLFF. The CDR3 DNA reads TGTGCCAGCAGTTCCACAGGGGGCGGAAAACTGTTTTTT.

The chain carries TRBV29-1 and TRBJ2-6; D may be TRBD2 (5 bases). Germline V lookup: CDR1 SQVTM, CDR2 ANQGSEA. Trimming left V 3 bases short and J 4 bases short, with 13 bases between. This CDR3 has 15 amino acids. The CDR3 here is CSVEFSRAGANVLTF. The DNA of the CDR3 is TGCAGCGTTGAGTTTTCGAGGGCGGGGGCCAACGTCCTGACTTTC.

The CDR3 bases are TGTGCCAGCAGCTTCACAGGGAGAGGAGGCTACACCTTC. Translating it yields CASSFTGRGGYTF. This rearrangement joins TRBV5-6 to TRBJ1-2; a weak D match, TRBD1 (6 bases). CDR1 and CDR2 from the germline V gene are SGHDT and YYEEEE. The CDR3 is 13 amino acids. V was trimmed by 2 bases and J by 8 bases, leaving 13 bases between them.

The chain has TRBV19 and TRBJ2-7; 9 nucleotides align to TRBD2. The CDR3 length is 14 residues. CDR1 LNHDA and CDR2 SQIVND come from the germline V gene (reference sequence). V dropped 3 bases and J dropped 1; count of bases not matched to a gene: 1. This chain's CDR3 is CASSISGSSYEQYF. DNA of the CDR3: TGTGCCAGTAGTATTAGCGGGAGTTCCTACGAGCAGTACTTC.

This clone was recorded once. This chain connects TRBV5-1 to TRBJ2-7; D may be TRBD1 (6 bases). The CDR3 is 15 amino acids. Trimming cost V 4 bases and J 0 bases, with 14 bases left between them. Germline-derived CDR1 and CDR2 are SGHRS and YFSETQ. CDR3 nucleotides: TGCGCCAGCAGCATGACAGGCGATCCCTCCTACGAGCAGTACTTC. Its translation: CASSMTGDPSYEQYF.